The 10 T cell receptor beta chains given below trace back to one sample, sequenced in a study of CD8 T cells in ankylosing spondylitis. Study-wide findings and caveats: Seven to nine highly homologous variants formed a TCR beta motif that appeared characteristic of ankylosing spondylitis blood.

No antigen has been assigned to these receptors. TCRdb used MiXCR to reprocess the 5' RACE reads, holding one entry per CDR3 protein. The sample holds 500,000 or so distinct CDR3 sequences, over 4% seen once. Sequenced material: blood, either unsorted or a sorted T cell fraction (not recorded which). These receptors were collected from a male donor with ankylosing spondylitis.

This clonotype was detected a few times. The V gene is TRBV29-1, the J gene TRBJ2-6; D is unclear. The V end lost 0 bases, the J end lost 1 base, and 10 bases lay between the germline ends. CDR1 and CDR2 (germline): SQVTM, ANQGSEA. CDR3 length: 16 residues. CDR3 loop: CSVEDRRHSGANVLTF. DNA of the CDR3: TGCAGCGTTGAAGATCGGCGCCATTCTGGGGCCAACGTCCTGACTTTC.

This clonotype was observed at least ten times. V and J are TRBV12-3 or TRBV12-4 and TRBJ2-3, with 7 bases that match TRBD2. The V segment lost 8 bases and the J segment 10 bases; nucleotides outside the gene matches: 9. The CDR3 covers 12 residues. This chain's CDR3 is CASCPEGRAQYF. The CDR3 bases are TGTGCCAGCTGTCCTGAGGGGAGGGCGCAGTATTTT.

A few counts support this clonotype. The CDR3 DNA follows: TGCAGTGCTAGAGATGGGCGGGGGGCGGAAATGGAGTACTTC. Protein product: CSARDGRGAEMEYF. The chain couples TRBV20-1 to TRBJ2-5; 8 nucleotides align to TRBD2. Germline assignment: CDR1 DFQATT and CDR2 SNEGSKA (reference sequence). The CDR3 contains 14 residues. V dropped 0 bases and J dropped 12; count of bases not matched to a gene: 12.

This clonotype was seen many times. This rearrangement joins TRBV28 to TRBJ2-1, with 9 bases that match TRBD2. Germline CDR1 reads MDHEN; CDR2 reads SYDVKM. This CDR3 spans 14 amino acids. J gave up 9 bases and V 6 bases, and 9 bases lay outside the gene matches. CDR3 in amino acids: CASRRGTSWGEQFF. The CDR3 DNA is TGTGCCAGCAGAAGGGGGACTAGCTGGGGTGAGCAGTTCTTC. The full variable domain, its missing parts supplied by reference TRBV28 and TRBJ2-1, is DVKVTQSSRYLVKRTGEKVFLECVQDMDHENMFWYRQDPGLGLRLIYFSYDVKMKEKGDIPEGYSVSREKKERFSLILESASTNQTSMYLCASRRGTSWGEQFFGPGTRLTVL.

This clonotype was recorded many times. One junction end does not reproduce the germline sequence, and a read error may be involved. The chain links TRBV9 to TRBJ2-1, with a weak D call TRBD1 (5 bases). The CDR3 contains 12 residues. Looked up from germline, CDR1 is SGDLS and CDR2 is YYNGEE. CDR3 protein: CASSVEPPPRAF. For the CDR3, the DNA is TGTGCCAGCAGCGTAGAACCTCCTCCCAGGGCCTTC.

This clonotype was seen many times. The junction differs from germline at one of its ends, possibly a read error. This rearrangement joins TRBV7-2 to TRBJ1-5; a possible D gene is TRBD1 (6 bases). This CDR3 is 14 amino acids long. CDR1 and CDR2 from the germline V gene are SGHTA and FQGNSA. CDR3 region: CASSLDSSNQPQHF. In DNA, the CDR3 is TGCGCCAGCAGCTTGGACAGTAGCAATCAGCCCCAGCATTTT.

Many counts were recorded for this clonotype. The chain has TRBV10-3 and TRBJ1-5; 8 bases fit TRBD1. The V segment lost 6 bases and the J segment 4 bases; nucleotides outside the gene matches: 8. Germline V gene data show CDR1 as ENHRY and CDR2 as SYGVKD. CDR3 length: 15 residues. CDR3 protein: CAIRAGTGGNQPQHF. CDR3 DNA sequence: TGTGCCATCAGAGCAGGGACAGGAGGGAATCAGCCCCAGCATTTT.

This clonotype turned up a few times. V usage is TRBV6-2 or TRBV6-3 and J usage is TRBJ2-5; D may correspond to TRBD1 or TRBD2 (5 bases each). The length of the CDR3 is 16 residues. Germline CDR1 MNHEY, CDR2 SVGEGT. Trimming cost V 4 bases and J 3 bases, with 18 bases left between them. CDR3 residues: CASSSPGRLIEETQYF. Written as DNA, the CDR3 is TGTGCCAGCAGTTCACCGGGACGCCTCATCGAAGAGACCCAGTACTTC.

This clonotype was picked up many times. This rearrangement joins TRBV21-1 to TRBJ1-4; the table gives TRBD1 as D, unverified against the DNA. TRBV21-1 is classified as a pseudogene. The CDR3 length is 15 residues. The CDR3 sequence: CASPRGTVPREKLFF. In nucleotides, the CDR3 is TGTGCCAGCCCCCGGGGGACGGTTCCGAGAGAAAAACTGTTTTTT.

Details on this clonotype: A read error is the likely source, as a far larger clone sits one nucleotide away. The gene calls are TRBV6-1 and TRBJ2-7; maybe TRBD1 (5 bases). In germline, CDR1 is MNHNS, CDR2 SASEGT. The CDR3 contains 13 residues. V dropped 5 bases and J dropped 4 bases, with 12 bases sitting between them. This CDR3 is CASSRHGAYEQYF. The CDR3 DNA reads as TGTGCCAGCAGTAGACATGGGGCATACGAGCAGTACTTC.